These T cell receptor beta chains were read from a single sample in a study of T-cell memory formation after mild COVID-19. One entry per CDR3 protein, called by TCRdb with MiXCR from the 5' RACE reads. The sample has 150,000 to 200,000 distinct CDR3 sequences, about 22% seen once. Sequencing input: PBMCs or a T cell subset sorted from them (not recorded which). The receptor source for this set is an adult woman who had mild COVID-19 (a few samples of this study predate the infection). Cell type and time point are not known. Both conserved end residues are part of each CDR3. Fields, in order: V gene, CDR3 length, J gene, clone size, D gene, CDR3 protein, CDR3 DNA. The D gene is left open where the match is weak. Size tells how often a clone was seen (once, few, many) or the class of an expanded clone, and some rows leave it out.

v_call: TRBV6-5
cdr3_length: 13
j_call: TRBJ1-2
clone_size: NA
d_call: NA
cdr3_aa: CASSYSGGTGYTF
cdr3_nt: TGTGCCAGCAGTTACTCCGGGGGTACTGGCTACACCTTC

v_call: TRBV5-1
cdr3_length: 17
j_call: TRBJ2-3
clone_size: NA
d_call: TRBD2
cdr3_aa: CASSLVGVAGVTDTQYF
cdr3_nt: TGCGCCAGCAGCTTGGTGGGAGTAGCGGGGGTAACAGATACGCAGTATTTT

v_call: TRBV20-1
cdr3_length: 15
j_call: TRBJ1-1
clone_size: NA
d_call: NA
cdr3_aa: CSARGFRVRSTEAFF
cdr3_nt: TGCAGTGCTAGAGGCTTCAGGGTCAGGTCCACTGAAGCTTTCTTT

v_call: TRBV19
cdr3_length: 11
j_call: TRBJ1-2
clone_size: NA
d_call: NA
cdr3_aa: CASSGGYGYTF
cdr3_nt: TGTGCCAGTAGCGGGGGGTATGGCTACACCTTC

v_call: TRBV12-3/TRBV12-4
cdr3_length: 14
j_call: TRBJ2-1
clone_size: NA
d_call: TRBD1
cdr3_aa: CASNDRAPYNEQFF
cdr3_nt: TGTGCCAGCAATGACAGGGCACCCTACAATGAGCAGTTCTTC

v_call: TRBV7-6
cdr3_length: 17
j_call: TRBJ2-1
clone_size: few
d_call: TRBD2
cdr3_aa: CASSLVPAGDFYNEQFF
cdr3_nt: TGTGCCAGCAGCTTAGTCCCAGCGGGGGACTTCTACAATGAGCAGTTCTTC

v_call: TRBV15
cdr3_length: 12
j_call: TRBJ2-1
clone_size: many
d_call: NA
cdr3_aa: CATSRPPDEQFF
cdr3_nt: TGTGCCACCAGCAGGCCCCCCGATGAGCAGTTCTTC

v_call: TRBV24-1
cdr3_length: 15
j_call: TRBJ2-7
clone_size: few
d_call: TRBD2
cdr3_aa: CATSDLAGGSYEQYF
cdr3_nt: TGTGCCACCAGTGATTTGGCGGGAGGCTCCTACGAGCAGTACTTC

v_call: TRBV7-8
cdr3_length: 14
j_call: TRBJ2-1
clone_size: NA
d_call: TRBD2
cdr3_aa: CASTSSGLIDEQFF
cdr3_nt: TGTGCCAGCACATCTAGCGGACTGATCGATGAGCAGTTCTTC

v_call: TRBV27
cdr3_length: 14
j_call: TRBJ2-3
clone_size: few
d_call: NA
cdr3_aa: CASSQTDTTDTQYF
cdr3_nt: TGTGCCAGCAGCCAAACCGACACGACAGATACGCAGTATTTT

v_call: TRBV9
cdr3_length: 15
j_call: TRBJ2-3
clone_size: NA
d_call: TRBD2
cdr3_aa: CASSARLAGGRTQYF
cdr3_nt: TGTGCCAGCAGCGCCAGACTAGCGGGAGGTCGTACGCAGTATTTT

v_call: TRBV5-1
cdr3_length: 18
j_call: TRBJ2-2
clone_size: NA
d_call: TRBD2
cdr3_aa: CASSLGSSGDSNTGELFF
cdr3_nt: TGCGCCAGCAGCTTGGGGTCCAGCGGGGATTCGAACACCGGGGAGCTGTTTTTT

v_call: TRBV20-1
cdr3_length: 14
j_call: TRBJ1-1
clone_size: NA
d_call: NA
cdr3_aa: CSAQTGGWNTEAFF
cdr3_nt: TGCAGTGCTCAGACTGGGGGGTGGAACACTGAAGCTTTCTTT

v_call: TRBV7-2
cdr3_length: 14
j_call: TRBJ1-1
clone_size: few
d_call: NA
cdr3_aa: CASSLAPWSAEAFF
cdr3_nt: TGTGCCAGCAGCTTAGCGCCCTGGTCCGCTGAAGCTTTCTTT

v_call: TRBV7-2
cdr3_length: 15
j_call: TRBJ2-7
clone_size: NA
d_call: NA
cdr3_aa: CASSSDLGGSYEQYF
cdr3_nt: TGTGCCAGCAGCTCAGATCTAGGGGGATCCTACGAGCAGTACTTC

v_call: TRBV7-9
cdr3_length: 14
j_call: TRBJ1-1
clone_size: NA
d_call: NA
cdr3_aa: CASSPTSTNTEAFF
cdr3_nt: TGTGCCAGCAGCCCAACCTCAACGAACACTGAAGCTTTCTTT

v_call: TRBV9
cdr3_length: 13
j_call: TRBJ2-7
clone_size: few
d_call: NA
cdr3_aa: CASSVEENYEQYF
cdr3_nt: TGTGCCAGCAGCGTGGAAGAAAACTACGAGCAGTACTTC

v_call: TRBV14
cdr3_length: 15
j_call: TRBJ1-6
clone_size: NA
d_call: NA
cdr3_aa: CASSQDRGRGIPLHF
cdr3_nt: TGTGCCAGCAGCCAAGATCGGGGGCGCGGGATCCCCCTCCACTTT

v_call: TRBV6-5
cdr3_length: 13
j_call: TRBJ1-4
clone_size: NA
d_call: TRBD1
cdr3_aa: CASRLTGDEKLFF
cdr3_nt: TGTGCCAGCAGGCTGACAGGGGATGAAAAACTGTTTTTT

v_call: TRBV27
cdr3_length: 15
j_call: TRBJ2-1
clone_size: few
d_call: TRBD2
cdr3_aa: CASSLGGRAYNEQFF
cdr3_nt: TGTGCCAGCAGTTTGGGCGGGAGGGCCTACAATGAGCAGTTCTTC

v_call: TRBV7-3
cdr3_length: 15
j_call: TRBJ2-3
clone_size: NA
d_call: NA
cdr3_aa: CASSFRDFPYDTQYF
cdr3_nt: TGTGCCAGCAGCTTCCGGGACTTCCCCTACGATACGCAGTATTTT

v_call: TRBV13
cdr3_length: 14
j_call: TRBJ2-5
clone_size: NA
d_call: NA
cdr3_aa: CASNELTSEETQYF
cdr3_nt: TGTGCCAGCAACGAATTGACTAGTGAAGAGACCCAGTACTTC

v_call: TRBV7-9
cdr3_length: 12
j_call: TRBJ1-1
clone_size: NA
d_call: NA
cdr3_aa: CASSPTGTEAFF
cdr3_nt: TGTGCCAGCAGCCCGACCGGGACTGAAGCTTTCTTT

v_call: TRBV24-1
cdr3_length: 13
j_call: TRBJ2-7
clone_size: few
d_call: NA
cdr3_aa: CATSVGDAYEQYF
cdr3_nt: TGTGCCACCAGTGTCGGGGACGCCTACGAGCAGTACTTC

v_call: TRBV7-9
cdr3_length: 13
j_call: TRBJ1-2
clone_size: NA
d_call: NA
cdr3_aa: CASSPAGPYGYTF
cdr3_nt: TGTGCCAGCAGCCCCGCAGGGCCCTATGGCTACACCTTC

v_call: TRBV4-1
cdr3_length: 16
j_call: TRBJ2-1
clone_size: NA
d_call: TRBD2
cdr3_aa: CASSQIPAGGQNEQFF
cdr3_nt: TGCGCCAGCAGCCAAATCCCAGCGGGGGGGCAGAATGAGCAGTTCTTC

v_call: TRBV27
cdr3_length: 13
j_call: TRBJ1-2
clone_size: NA
d_call: NA
cdr3_aa: CASSFGAEGGYTF
cdr3_nt: TGTGCCAGCAGTTTCGGGGCGGAAGGTGGCTACACCTTC

v_call: TRBV5-1
cdr3_length: 15
j_call: TRBJ2-1
clone_size: many
d_call: NA
cdr3_aa: CASSFLSGQYNEQFF
cdr3_nt: TGCGCCAGCAGCTTTTTATCGGGCCAATACAATGAGCAGTTCTTC

v_call: TRBV15
cdr3_length: 13
j_call: TRBJ2-1
clone_size: few
d_call: NA
cdr3_aa: CATSRSRSNEQFF
cdr3_nt: TGTGCCACCAGCAGGTCACGGAGCAATGAGCAGTTCTTC

v_call: TRBV29-1
cdr3_length: 14
j_call: TRBJ2-3
clone_size: NA
d_call: NA
cdr3_aa: CSVQSGRFTDTQYF
cdr3_nt: TGCAGCGTCCAGTCAGGGAGATTCACAGATACGCAGTATTTT

v_call: TRBV29-1
cdr3_length: 12
j_call: TRBJ2-7
clone_size: NA
d_call: NA
cdr3_aa: CSVEDLAYEQYF
cdr3_nt: TGCAGCGTTGAAGACTTAGCCTACGAGCAGTACTTC

v_call: TRBV19
cdr3_length: 15
j_call: TRBJ2-7
clone_size: NA
d_call: NA
cdr3_aa: CASSIRPDSNYEQYF
cdr3_nt: TGTGCCAGTAGTATTAGGCCGGACAGCAACTACGAGCAGTACTTC

v_call: TRBV12-3/TRBV12-4
cdr3_length: 14
j_call: TRBJ1-1
clone_size: NA
d_call: NA
cdr3_aa: CASRPPTVNTEAFF
cdr3_nt: TGTGCCAGCAGACCTCCGACGGTGAACACTGAAGCTTTCTTT

v_call: TRBV9
cdr3_length: 15
j_call: TRBJ2-5
clone_size: NA
d_call: TRBD1
cdr3_aa: CASSASGTGAETQYF
cdr3_nt: TGTGCCAGCAGCGCCTCCGGGACAGGGGCCGAGACCCAGTACTTC

v_call: TRBV30
cdr3_length: 12
j_call: TRBJ2-5
clone_size: many
d_call: NA
cdr3_aa: CAWAYGQETQYF
cdr3_nt: TGTGCCTGGGCGTACGGCCAAGAGACCCAGTACTTC

v_call: TRBV20-1
cdr3_length: 9
j_call: TRBJ1-1
clone_size: NA
d_call: NA
cdr3_aa: CSGGTEAFF
cdr3_nt: TGCAGTGGAGGCACTGAAGCTTTCTTT

v_call: TRBV2
cdr3_length: 15
j_call: TRBJ2-7
clone_size: few
d_call: NA
cdr3_aa: CASSEGAGTPYEQYF
cdr3_nt: TGTGCCAGCAGTGAAGGGGCAGGGACACCCTACGAGCAGTACTTC

v_call: TRBV9
cdr3_length: 18
j_call: TRBJ1-2
clone_size: many
d_call: TRBD1
cdr3_aa: CASSALGQGFDTNYGYTF
cdr3_nt: TGTGCCAGCAGCGCCTTGGGACAGGGATTTGACACTAACTATGGCTACACCTTC